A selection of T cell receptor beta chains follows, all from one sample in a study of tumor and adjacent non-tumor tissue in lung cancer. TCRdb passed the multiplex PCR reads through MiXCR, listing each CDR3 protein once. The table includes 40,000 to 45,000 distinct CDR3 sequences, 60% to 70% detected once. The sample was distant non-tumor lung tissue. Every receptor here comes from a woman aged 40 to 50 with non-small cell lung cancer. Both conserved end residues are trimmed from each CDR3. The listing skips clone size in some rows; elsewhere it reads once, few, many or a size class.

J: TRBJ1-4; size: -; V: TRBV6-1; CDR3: ASRRGRATNEKLF
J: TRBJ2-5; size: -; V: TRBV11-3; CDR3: ASSRRIQY
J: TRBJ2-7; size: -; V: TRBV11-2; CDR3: ASSLQSTHYEQY
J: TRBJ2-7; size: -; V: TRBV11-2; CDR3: ASSLGPQRQAYEQY
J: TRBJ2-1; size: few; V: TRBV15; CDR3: ATSYQRENNEQF
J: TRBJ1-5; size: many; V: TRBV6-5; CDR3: ASSSLSRDSNQPQH
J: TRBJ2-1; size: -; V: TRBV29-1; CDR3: NGGGHWFYNEQF
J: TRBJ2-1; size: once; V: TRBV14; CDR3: ASSQDRAGRGNKEQF
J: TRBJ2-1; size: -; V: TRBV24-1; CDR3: TTSDFKDGQF
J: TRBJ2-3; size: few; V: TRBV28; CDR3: ASSSPRDRASRDTQY
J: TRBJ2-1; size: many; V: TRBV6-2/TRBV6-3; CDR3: ASSYSIGGTSGRNEQF